This TCR beta chain was retrieved from a study of T cell clusters in autoimmune cytopenias. This CDR3 comprises 12 residues. Roughly 38,000 genome equivalents of blood DNA were amplified for TRB. TRB was amplified by touch-down multiplex PCR, primer pools A and B combined. TCRdb processed the multiplex PCR reads again and assigns one entry to each CDR3 protein, with no DNA. The listing contains under 7,500 distinct CDR3 sequences. The same sample was also used in a study of T cell repertoires in aging, cancer and after chemotherapy. In that study: Six age groups, ranging from 30 or younger to 70 or older, included the donors. Untreated cancer patients had significantly lower blood TCR diversity than age-matched healthy donors. The repertoire data cannot show anything about immunological memory following chemotherapy.

The specimen sequenced was peripheral blood. The TCR sequence derives from a human donor in good health. The chain carries TRBV12-3 or TRBV12-4 and TRBJ2-3. The CDR3 here is CASSSYTDTQYF.